This T cell receptor (beta chain) appears in the sequencing data of a study of response to subunit inactivated influenza vaccine. TCRdb re-called the RT-PCR reads with MiXCR, one entry per CDR3 protein. The sample gives approximately 530,000 distinct CDR3 sequences, approximately 12% of which show up once; about 12% is in the top ten. This clonotype was observed at least ten times. V shed 4 bases, J shed 1 base, and the junction held 10 bases outside the gene matches. This CDR3 is 16 amino acids long. The germline CDR1 and CDR2 sequences are SGHRS and YFSETQ. This sequence originates from a man aged 45-65 years who received an inactivated influenza vaccine. Sequenced material: PBMCs from blood, taken 45 days after vaccination. This rearrangement joins TRBV5-1 to TRBJ1-1; 7 nucleotides agree with TRBD1. As DNA, the CDR3 is TGCGCCAGCAGCCCTACACCTGGGACAGCGAACACTGAAGCTTTCTTT. It specifies CASSPTPGTANTEAFF.